The sequence of this T cell receptor beta chain was determined in a study of blood T cell repertoires in COVID-19. Background on the study: COVID-19 samples collected from the United States, Italy and Spain covered acute and convalescent phases.

The CDR3 spans 17 residues. CDR1 LGHDT and CDR2 YNNKEL come from the germline V gene (reference sequence). Trimming took 5 bases from V and 8 from J; bases not matched to a gene: 12. Enrollment of patients from Seattle took place during active infection, with longitudinal follow-up. In the original workflow: Nucleated cell number was recorded as an estimate derived from reference gene primer amplification. This table comes from immunoSEQ multiplex PCR, and its TCRdb copy is limited to in-frame clones, with some not included. That table is the source of V, J and clone size, and D and trimming were worked out from the DNA. The sample shows under 450,000 clones, 88% of them seen only once.

The chain couples TRBV3-1 (or the pseudogene TRBV3-2) to TRBJ1-6; TRBD1 agrees at 10 bases. Input material: peripheral blood. This TCR was recovered from a woman in her forties or fifties with COVID-19, enrolled during active disease. The DNA for the CDR3 is TGTGCCAGCAGCTCGGACAGGGGGGACTGGCGCCATTCACCCCTCCACTTT. This sequence encodes CASSSDRGDWRHSPLHF.